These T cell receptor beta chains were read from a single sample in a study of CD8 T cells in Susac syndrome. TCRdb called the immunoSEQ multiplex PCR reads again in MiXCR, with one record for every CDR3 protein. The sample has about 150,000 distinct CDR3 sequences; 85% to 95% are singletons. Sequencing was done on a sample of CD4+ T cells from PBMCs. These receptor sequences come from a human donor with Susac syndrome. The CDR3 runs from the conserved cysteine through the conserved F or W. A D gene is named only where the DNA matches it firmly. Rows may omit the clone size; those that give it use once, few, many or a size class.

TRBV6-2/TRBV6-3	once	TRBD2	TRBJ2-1	TGTGCCAGCAGCCATAGCGGGGGAGCACATGAGCAGTTCTTC	CASSHSGGAHEQFF
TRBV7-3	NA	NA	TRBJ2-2	TGTGCCAGCAGCTCCCAACAGGGAATGGGGGAGATCGGGGAGCTGTTTTTT	CASSSQQGMGEIGELFF
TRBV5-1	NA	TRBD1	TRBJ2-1	TGCGCCAGCAGCTCCCAGGGGGACTACAATGAGCAGTTCTTC	CASSSQGDYNEQFF
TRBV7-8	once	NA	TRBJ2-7	TGTGCCAGCAGCTGGCGGGCCCCCTCCTACGAGCAGTACTTC	CASSWRAPSYEQYF
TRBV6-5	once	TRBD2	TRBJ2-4	TGTGCCAGCAGTTCCGTCCAAGGGACTAGTCACATTCAGTACTTC	CASSSVQGTSHIQYF
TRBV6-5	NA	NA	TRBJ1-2	TGTGCCAGCAGTAACCCGGGACGGCCACTTAAGGGAGATGGCTACACCTTC	CASSNPGRPLKGDGYTF
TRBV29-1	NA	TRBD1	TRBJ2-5	TGCAGCGTAGTCCCGGGACAGGGGTCACAAGAGACCCAGTACTTC	CSVVPGQGSQETQYF
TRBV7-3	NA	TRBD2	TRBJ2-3	TGTGCCAGCAGCCGGACTAGCGGAACAGATACGCAGTATTTT	CASSRTSGTDTQYF
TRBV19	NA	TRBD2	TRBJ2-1	TGTGCCAGTAGTCCCGGGACTAGTGGGATGGGGGAGCAGTTCTTC	CASSPGTSGMGEQFF
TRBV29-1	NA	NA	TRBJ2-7	TGCAGCGTGGGGGCCGGGGACGAGCAGTACTTC	CSVGAGDEQYF
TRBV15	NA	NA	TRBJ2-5	TGTGCCACCAGCAGCCTAGCCGGGGGGACCCAGTACTTC	CATSSLAGGTQYF
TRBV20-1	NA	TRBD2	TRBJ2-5	TGCAGTGCTAGAAATCTAGCGGGGGGGCTGGAGACCCAGTACTTC	CSARNLAGGLETQYF
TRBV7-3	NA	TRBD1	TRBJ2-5	TGTGCCAGCAGCCCGGACAGGGAGCAAGAGACCCAGTACTTC	CASSPDREQETQYF
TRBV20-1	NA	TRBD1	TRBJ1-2	TGCAGTGCTAGAGAACAGGGGTACAATGGCTACACCTTC	CSAREQGYNGYTF
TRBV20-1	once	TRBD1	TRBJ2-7	TGCAGTGCTAGACCGACAGGGATTTTCTACGAGCAGTACTTC	CSARPTGIFYEQYF
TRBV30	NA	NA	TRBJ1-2	TGTGCCTGGATCAGAGATGGCTACACCTTC	CAWIRDGYTF
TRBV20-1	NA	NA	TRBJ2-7	TGCAGTGCTAGAGTTGCGTCCACCTACGAGCAGTACTTC	CSARVASTYEQYF
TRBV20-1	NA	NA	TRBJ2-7	TGCAGTGCTCGACTACTACCTTCCTACGAGCAGTACTTC	CSARLLPSYEQYF
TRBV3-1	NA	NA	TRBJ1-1	TGTGCCAGCAGCCACGAGGGAGAAGCTTTCTTT	CASSHEGEAFF
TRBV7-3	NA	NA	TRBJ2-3	TGTGCCAGCAGTTCTAGCGCGAGCACAGATACGCAGTATTTT	CASSSSASTDTQYF
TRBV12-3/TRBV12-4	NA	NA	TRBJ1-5	TGTGCCAGCAGTTTACCAGGGGATCAGCCCCAGCATTTT	CASSLPGDQPQHF
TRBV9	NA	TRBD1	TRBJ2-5	TGTGCCAGCAGCGTAGGGGCGACAGGGCTAGAGACCCAGTACTTC	CASSVGATGLETQYF
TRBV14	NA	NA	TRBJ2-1	TGTGCCAGCAGCCAAGGCCAGCGGAAGGTCTTC	CASSQGQRKVF
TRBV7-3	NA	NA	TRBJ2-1	TGTGCCAGCAGCCCCATTCAAGGGGGAAATGAGCAGTTCTTC	CASSPIQGGNEQFF
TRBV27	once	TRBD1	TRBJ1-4	TGTGCCAGCACCCGGGGACAGGGTGGAGAAAAACTGTTTTTT	CASTRGQGGEKLFF
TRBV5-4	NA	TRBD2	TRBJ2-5	TGTGCCAGCAGCTCAGGGACTAGCGGGGTTCAAGAGACCCAGTACTTC	CASSSGTSGVQETQYF
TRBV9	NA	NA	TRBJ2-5	TGTGCCAGCAGCGGGGGCGTGACGGTCCAAGAGACCCAGTACTTC	CASSGGVTVQETQYF
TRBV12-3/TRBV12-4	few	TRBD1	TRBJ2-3	TGTGCCAGCAGAGGGGGCGAAGCAGATACGCAGTATTTT	CASRGGEADTQYF
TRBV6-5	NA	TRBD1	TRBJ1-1	TGTGCCAGCAGTTTGGGACAGGGGATCATTGAAGCTTTCTTT	CASSLGQGIIEAFF
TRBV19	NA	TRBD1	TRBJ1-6	TGTGCCAGTAGTATCACAGGGTCACAGGGGAGTGCGAATTCACCCCTCCACTTT	CASSITGSQGSANSPLHF
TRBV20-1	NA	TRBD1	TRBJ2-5	TGCAGTGCTAGGGTCGGGACAGGGTGGGAAGAGACCCAGTACTTC	CSARVGTGWEETQYF
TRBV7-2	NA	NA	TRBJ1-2	TGTGCCAGCAGCTCAACAGGGATCCGCTATGGCTACACCTTC	CASSSTGIRYGYTF
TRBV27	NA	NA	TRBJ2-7	TGTGCCAGCAGTCAGGGCAGGGCGACCTACGAGCAGTACTTC	CASSQGRATYEQYF
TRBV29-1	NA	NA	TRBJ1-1	TGCAGCGTTGAAGATGAAGGAACTGAAGCTTTCTTT	CSVEDEGTEAFF
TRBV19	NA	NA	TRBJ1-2	TGTGCCAGCGCCCATGGGGAGGAGGGGAACTATGGCTACACCTTC	CASAHGEEGNYGYTF
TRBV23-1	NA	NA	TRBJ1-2	TGCGCCAGCAGGGGGCATCGCTACACCTTC	CASRGHRYTF
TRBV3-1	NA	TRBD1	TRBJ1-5	TGTGCCAGCAGCCCCGGACAGGGAGGAAGCAATCAGCCCCAGCATTTT	CASSPGQGGSNQPQHF
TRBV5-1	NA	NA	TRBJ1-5	TGCGCCAGCAGCCCGGACGGGGATAGCAATCAGCCCCAGCATTTT	CASSPDGDSNQPQHF
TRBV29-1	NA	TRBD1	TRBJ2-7	TGCAGCGTTGAAGGTTTTACGGGACAGGGTTTCCACGAGCAGTACTTC	CSVEGFTGQGFHEQYF
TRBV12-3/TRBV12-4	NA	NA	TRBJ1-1	TGTGCCAGCAGTTTCCGGGACACTGAAGCTTTCTTT	CASSFRDTEAFF